Following are 21 T cell receptor beta chains from one sample sequenced in a study of PD-L1 blockade in urothelial cancer. Using immunoSEQ multiplex PCR, the repertoire was profiled, and TCRdb retains in-frame clones only, with some absent. In the table there are around 33,000 clones, over 75% of which are singletons. Sequencing used PBMCs, obtained around atezolizumab (anti-PD-L1) treatment. The receptors derive from a man in his 70s with urothelial cancer.

This sequence joins TRBV7-2 and TRBJ1-5, with TRBD1 as a possible D gene (6 bases). CDR3 size: 15 residues. V dropped 1 base and J dropped 5 bases, with 12 bases sitting between them. Germline V gene lookup returns CDR1 SGHTA and CDR2 FQGNSA. This CDR3 is CASSLVGGADQPQHF. CDR3 DNA sequence: TGTGCCAGCAGCTTAGTTGGGGGGGCCGATCAGCCCCAGCATTTT. The entire variable domain, with the rest obtained from reference TRBV7-2 and TRBJ1-5, is as follows: GAGVSQSPSNKVTEKGKDVELRCDPISGHTALYWYRQSLGQGLEFLIYFQGNSAPDKSGLPSDRFSAERTGGSVSTLTIQRTQQEDSAVYLCASSLVGGADQPQHFGDGTRLSIL.

The rearrangement joins TRBV18 to TRBJ1-2, with TRBD1 identical over 11 bases. This CDR3 has 17 residues. V lost 5 bases to trimming and J lost 3 bases; unmatched junction nucleotides: 11. CDR1 and CDR2 from the germline V gene are KGHSH and LQKENI. The CDR3 protein is CASSFRTGGLLDYGYTF. CDR3 sequence (DNA): TGTGCCAGCTCATTTCGGACAGGGGGCCTACTAGACTATGGCTACACCTTC.

The chain has TRBV27 and TRBJ1-3; 9 nucleotides line up with TRBD1. This CDR3 region has 16 residues. J was trimmed by 0 bases and V by 5 bases; bases with no gene match: 5. Germline CDR1 reads MNHEY; CDR2 reads SMNVEV (reference sequence). The CDR3 sequence is CASSIGQGFSGNTIYF. CDR3 nucleotides: TGTGCCAGCAGTATCGGACAGGGGTTCTCTGGAAACACCATATATTTT.

The V call is TRBV5-1, the J call TRBJ2-1, with D hard to call. Germline CDR1 and CDR2: SGHRS and YFSETQ. V dropped 0 bases and J dropped 6 bases, with 7 bases sitting between them. The CDR3 covers 13 residues. The CDR3, as DNA: TGCGCCAGCAGCTTGGCAACTACCAATGAGCAGTTCTTC. The encoded protein is CASSLATTNEQFF.

The chain couples TRBV20-1 to TRBJ1-1, with D unresolved. This CDR3 is 11 amino acids long. Germline CDR1 DFQATT, CDR2 SNEGSKA (reference sequence). V shed 3 bases and J shed 2 bases, with 4 bases lying between them. CDR3 coding DNA: TGCAGTGCTAGTTCAAACACTGAAGCTTTCTTT. It encodes CSASSNTEAFF.

This sequence joins TRBV27 and TRBJ2-3, with 9 bases fitting TRBD1. Looked up from germline, CDR1 is MNHEY and CDR2 is SMNVEV (reference sequence). The CDR3 sequence is 17 residues long. Trimming cost V 5 bases and J 7 bases; bases outside gene matches: 16. The CDR3 DNA reads as TGTGCCAGCAGTCATCCTCTACCCCGGACAGGGGCAAATACGCAGTATTTT. Protein: CASSHPLPRTGANTQYF.

This chain connects TRBV5-1 to TRBJ2-5, with 8 positions matching TRBD1. V shed 0 bases, J shed 4 bases, and the junction held 5 bases outside the gene matches. This CDR3 region has 15 residues. Germline V CDR1 and CDR2: SGHRS, YFSETQ. CDR3 in DNA: TGCGCCAGCAGCTTGGGGACAGGGTCGGGAGAGACCCAGTACTTC. It specifies CASSLGTGSGETQYF.

The rearrangement joins TRBV4-1 to TRBJ2-7, with TRBD1 matching 10 bases. Germline V lookup: CDR1 MGHRA, CDR2 YSYEKL. V shed 2 bases, J shed 6 bases, and the junction held 7 bases outside the gene matches. There are 15 residues in the CDR3. The CDR3 region has the DNA TGCGCCAGCAGCCAACCCCGGGACAGGGGTGGCGAGCAGTACTTC. Its protein is CASSQPRDRGGEQYF.

The chain has TRBV27 and TRBJ2-7, with 7 bases aligning to TRBD2. V dropped 7 bases and J dropped 4; count of bases not matched to a gene: 13. The germline V gene has CDR1 MNHEY and CDR2 SMNVEV (reference sequence). The CDR3 is 15 amino acids. DNA of the CDR3: TGTGCCAGCATGCTGGGGGGGGAGGCGGCGTACGAGCAGTACTTC. It translates to CASMLGGEAAYEQYF.

This clone was counted only a few times. The chain has TRBV9 and TRBJ1-6; the match to TRBD1 covers 7 bases. The CDR3 length is 13 residues. V lost 1 base and J lost 10; bases outside the gene matches: 2. Germline CDR1 is SGDLS and CDR2 is YYNGEE. CDR3: CASSVRQGSPLHF. CDR3 nucleotides: TGTGCCAGCAGCGTAAGACAGGGCTCACCCCTCCACTTT. The variable domain in full, with the rest retrieved from reference TRBV9 and TRBJ1-6, is DSGVTQTPKHLITATGQRVTLRCSPRSGDLSVYWYQQSLDQGLQFLIQYYNGEERAKGNILERFSAQQFPDLHSELNLSSLELGDSALYFCASSVRQGSPLHFGNGTRLTVT.

This clone is a singleton in its sample. V gene TRBV29-1 combines with J gene TRBJ1-1; TRBD1 matches at 7 bases. This CDR3 comprises 15 residues. The germline V gene encodes CDR1 SQVTM and CDR2 ANQGSEA. Trimming cost V 5 bases and J 2 bases; bases outside gene matches: 11. The CDR3: CSVYRLQGQNTEAFF. CDR3 DNA: TGCAGCGTTTATCGCCTACAGGGGCAAAACACTGAAGCTTTCTTT.

This sequence joins TRBV11-3 and TRBJ2-3, with 7 nucleotides matching TRBD2. The V segment lost 5 bases and the J segment 6 bases; nucleotides outside the gene matches: 5. There are 13 residues in the CDR3. The germline V gene has CDR1 SGHNT and CDR2 YENEEA. CDR3 in amino acids: CASSPGGGDTQYF. The CDR3 bases are TGTGCCAGCAGCCCCGGGGGAGGGGATACGCAGTATTTT. Full variable domain (rest looked up from reference TRBV11-3 and TRBJ2-3): EAGVVQSPRYKIIEKKQPVAFWCNPISGHNTLYWYLQNLGQGPELLIRYENEEAVDDSQLPKDRFSAERLKGVDSTLKIQPAELGDSAVYLCASSPGGGDTQYFGPGTRLTVL.

This CDR3 is CASSLALLAGVSYEQYF. The DNA for the CDR3 is TGTGCCAGCAGCTTAGCGCTCCTAGCGGGAGTTTCCTACGAGCAGTACTTC. This chain uses TRBV7-8 with TRBJ2-7; 10 bases align to TRBD2. Germline V CDR1 and CDR2: SGHVS, FQNEAQ. J was trimmed by 1 base and V by 0 bases; bases with no gene match: 6. CDR3 length: 17 residues.

The chain recombines TRBV9 with TRBJ2-2; tentatively, D is TRBD1 (6 bases). Trimming cost V 1 base and J 0 bases, with 10 bases left between them. This CDR3 comprises 16 residues. CDR1 SGDLS and CDR2 YYNGEE come from the germline V gene. The CDR3 nucleotides read TGTGCCAGCAGCGTAAGGGACACATCGAACACCGGGGAGCTGTTTTTT. Its translation is CASSVRDTSNTGELFF.

The V gene is TRBV5-5, the J gene TRBJ1-2; the D is unclear. V lost 7 bases, J lost 8 bases, and 15 bases lay in between. The germline gives CDR1 SGHKS, CDR2 YYEKEE (reference sequence). CDR3 size: 12 residues. The CDR3 sequence: CASGLNYGGYTF. DNA for the CDR3: TGTGCCAGCGGACTCAACTATGGCGGCTACACCTTC.

V usage is TRBV27 and J usage is TRBJ2-7; 10 positions match TRBD2. V lost 5 bases and J lost 2; bases outside the gene matches: 3. The CDR3 covers 14 residues. Germline CDR1 reads MNHEY; CDR2 reads SMNVEV (reference sequence). The CDR3 DNA sequence: TGTGCCAGCAGTCAAACTAGCGGGACCTACGAGCAGTACTTC. It is translated as CASSQTSGTYEQYF.

The chain joins TRBV9 to TRBJ2-3; D is possibly TRBD2 (5 bases). The length of the CDR3 is 12 residues. Germline V CDR1 and CDR2: SGDLS, YYNGEE. V was clipped by 0 bases and J by 13 bases, with 12 bases between them. CDR3 DNA: TGTGCCAGCAGCGTAGCGGCGGGCCCGGAGTATTTT. This translates into CASSVAAGPEYF.

The chain has TRBV7-2 and TRBJ2-7; the D gene is possibly TRBD2 (5 bases). CDR1 is SGHTA, CDR2 FQGNSA, per germline. With 1 base removed from V and 7 bases from J, the gap between germline ends came to 14 bases. This CDR3 contains 14 residues. The chain's CDR3 is CASSLVRGFSEQYF. CDR3 coding DNA: TGTGCCAGCAGCTTAGTCCGGGGTTTCTCGGAGCAGTACTTC.

The chain links TRBV6-5 to TRBJ1-4; tentative D call: TRBD1 (6 bases). Germline V gene sequence: CDR1 MNHEY, CDR2 SVGAGI. Trimming removed 3 bases at V and 6 bases at J, with 11 bases between. CDR3 length: 14 residues. This CDR3 reads CASSYAGEHEKLFF. The CDR3 DNA is TGTGCCAGCAGTTATGCAGGGGAGCATGAAAAACTGTTTTTT.

V usage is TRBV5-6 and J usage is TRBJ2-3; 11 bases map to TRBD1. The CDR3 is made up of 16 amino acids. J lost 4 bases, V lost 4 bases, and 8 bases had no gene match. Per the germline V gene, CDR1 is SGHDT and CDR2 is YYEEEE. The CDR3 loop is CASSHLRTGGPDTQYF. The CDR3 region has the DNA TGTGCCAGCAGCCACCTGAGGACAGGGGGCCCAGATACGCAGTATTTT. Full variable domain (outside the CDR3, taken from reference TRBV5-6 and TRBJ2-3): DAGVTQSPTHLIKTRGQQVTLRCSPKSGHDTVSWYQQALGQGPQFIFQYYEEEERQRGNFPDRFSGHQFPNYSSELNVNALLLGDSALYLCASSHLRTGGPDTQYFGPGTRLTVL.

V gene TRBV9 combines with J gene TRBJ2-2, with 8 bases fitting TRBD1. V shed 7 bases and J 2 bases; nucleotides not matched to a gene: 13. CDR1 is SGDLS and CDR2 is YYNGEE in the germline V gene. This CDR3 is 17 amino acids long. This CDR3 reads CASLVAWTGINTGELFF. In DNA, the CDR3 is TGTGCCAGCCTGGTCGCTTGGACAGGGATAAACACCGGGGAGCTGTTTTTT.